Listed here are 4 T cell receptor beta chains from one sample, sequenced in a study of somatic mutations in cytotoxic T cells in rheumatoid arthritis. TCRdb's table, derived via immunoSEQ multiplex PCR, lists solely in-frame clones and lacks some. This sample has about 10,000 clones; roughly 80% occur once, and the top ten carry over 20%. The sample consisted of CD8+ T cells sorted from blood. The receptors shown here come from a middle-aged man in good health.

V is TRBV7-9 and J is TRBJ1-4; the match to TRBD1 covers 7 bases. The germline V gene encodes CDR1 SEHNR and CDR2 FQNEAQ (reference sequence). V lost 1 base and J lost 8; bases outside the gene matches: 7. The CDR3 covers 15 residues. The CDR3 coding sequence is TGTGCCAGCAGCTTAGATGGGCCGGACAGGGAAAAACTGTTTTTT. Its translation: CASSLDGPDREKLFF.

The CDR3 bases are TGTGCCAGTAAGACTAGCGGCACAGATACGCAGTATTTT. Amino acids: CASKTSGTDTQYF. This chain links TRBV7-9 with TRBJ2-3, with TRBD2 matching over 8 bases. V lost 9 bases to trimming and J lost 1 base; unmatched junction nucleotides: 3. Germline V CDR1 and CDR2: SEHNR, FQNEAQ (reference sequence). This CDR3 region has 13 residues.

The rearrangement links TRBV6-6 to TRBJ2-1; D is possibly TRBD2 (6 bases). With 0 bases removed from V and 4 bases from J, the gap between germline ends came to 10 bases. This CDR3 has 15 amino acids. Germline values: CDR1 MNHNY, CDR2 SVGAGI (reference sequence). Written as DNA, the CDR3 is TGTGCCAGCAGTTACTCAGGAGGGAAGTACAATGAGCAGTTCTTC. Its translation is CASSYSGGKYNEQFF.

This chain connects TRBV7-2 to TRBJ2-7; TRBD1 agrees at 10 bases. The J segment lost 6 bases and the V segment lost 5 bases, leaving 13 bases of the junction unmatched. CDR3 length: 16 residues. CDR1 SGHTA and CDR2 FQGNSA come from the germline V gene. CDR3 bases: TGTGCCAGCAGCCCAGCCGGGACAGGGGCTCATATCGAGCAGTACTTC. Residues: CASSPAGTGAHIEQYF. Full variable domain (rest looked up from reference TRBV7-2 and TRBJ2-7): GAGVSQSPSNKVTEKGKDVELRCDPISGHTALYWYRQSLGQGLEFLIYFQGNSAPDKSGLPSDRFSAERTGGSVSTLTIQRTQQEDSAVYLCASSPAGTGAHIEQYFGPGTRLTVT.